Included here is one TCR beta chain sequence, with context. This table comes from immunoSEQ multiplex PCR, and its TCRdb copy is limited to in-frame clones, with some not included. The profile shows around 63,000 clones, about 90% of them singletons. These data come from a study of T cell changes during pregnancy in multiple sclerosis. Germline V gives CDR1 MGHRA, CDR2 YSYEKL. The V end was cut by 1 base, the J end by 10 bases, with 13 bases between. The CDR3 is 13 amino acids. The sample was peripheral blood, taken after pregnancy. This receptor was taken from a female donor with multiple sclerosis, enrolled in a pregnancy study. The genes are TRBV4-1 and TRBJ1-1; D not certain. The CDR3 reads CASSQVGLSGAFF. CDR3 nucleotide sequence: TGCGCCAGCAGCCAAGTAGGGCTCAGCGGAGCTTTCTTT.